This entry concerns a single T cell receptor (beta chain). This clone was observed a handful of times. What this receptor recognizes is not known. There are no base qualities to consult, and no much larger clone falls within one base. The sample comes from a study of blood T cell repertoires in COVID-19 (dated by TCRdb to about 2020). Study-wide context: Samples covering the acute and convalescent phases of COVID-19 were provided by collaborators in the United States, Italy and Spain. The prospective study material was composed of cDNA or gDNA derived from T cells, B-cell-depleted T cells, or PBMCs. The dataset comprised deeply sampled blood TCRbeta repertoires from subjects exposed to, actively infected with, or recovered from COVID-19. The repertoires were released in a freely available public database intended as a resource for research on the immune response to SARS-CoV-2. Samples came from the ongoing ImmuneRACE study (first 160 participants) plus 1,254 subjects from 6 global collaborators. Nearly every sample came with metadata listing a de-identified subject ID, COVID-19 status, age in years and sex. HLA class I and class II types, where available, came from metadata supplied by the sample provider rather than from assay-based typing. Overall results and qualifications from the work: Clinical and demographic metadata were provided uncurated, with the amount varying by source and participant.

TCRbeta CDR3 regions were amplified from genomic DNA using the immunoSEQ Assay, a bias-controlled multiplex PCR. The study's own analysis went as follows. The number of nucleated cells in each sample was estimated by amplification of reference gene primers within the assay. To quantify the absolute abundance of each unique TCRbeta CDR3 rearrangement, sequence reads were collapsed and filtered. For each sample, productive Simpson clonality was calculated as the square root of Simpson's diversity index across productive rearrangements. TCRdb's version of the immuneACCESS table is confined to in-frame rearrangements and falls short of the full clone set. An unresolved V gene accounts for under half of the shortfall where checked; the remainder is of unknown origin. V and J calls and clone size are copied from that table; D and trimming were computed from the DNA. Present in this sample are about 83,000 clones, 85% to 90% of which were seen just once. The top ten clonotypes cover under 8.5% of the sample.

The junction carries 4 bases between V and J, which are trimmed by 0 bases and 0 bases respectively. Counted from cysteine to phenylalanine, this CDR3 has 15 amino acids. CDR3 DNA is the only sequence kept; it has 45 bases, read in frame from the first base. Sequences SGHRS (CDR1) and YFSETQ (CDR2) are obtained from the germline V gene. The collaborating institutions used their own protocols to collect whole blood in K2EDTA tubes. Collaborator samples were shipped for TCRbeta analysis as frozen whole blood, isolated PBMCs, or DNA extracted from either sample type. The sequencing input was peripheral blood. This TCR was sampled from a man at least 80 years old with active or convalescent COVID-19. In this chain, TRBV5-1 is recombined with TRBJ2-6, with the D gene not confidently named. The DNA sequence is TGCGCCAGCAGCTTGGACAGCTCTGGGGCCAACGTCCTGACTTTC. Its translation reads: CASSLDSSGANVLTF. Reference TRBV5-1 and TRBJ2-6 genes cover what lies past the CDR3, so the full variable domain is KAGVTQTPRYLIKTRGQQVTLSCSPISGHRSVSWYQQTPGQGLQFLFEYFSETQRNKGNFPGRFSGRQFSNSRSEMNVSTLELGDSALYLCASSLDSSGANVLTFGAGSRLTVL.